These T cell receptor beta chains were read from a single sample in a study of T-cell memory formation after mild COVID-19. From the 5' RACE reads, TCRdb called clonotypes with MiXCR, one entry per CDR3 protein. This sample carries 50,000 or so distinct CDR3 sequences, about a quarter of them seen once, and the ten largest clones take about 42%. Sample: PBMCs or a T cell subset sorted from them (not recorded which). The receptors come from a man between 18 and 29 years old who had mild COVID-19 (a few samples of this study predate the infection). Cell type and time point are not known. Both conserved end residues are trimmed from each CDR3. Fields, in order: V gene, J gene, clone size, CDR3 protein. Clone size is not always given. Where it is, it says once, few, many or a class for expanded clones.

v_call: TRBV6-5
j_call: TRBJ1-2
clone_size: few
cdr3_aa: ASSLRTNYGYT

v_call: TRBV12-3/TRBV12-4
j_call: TRBJ2-3
clone_size: .
cdr3_aa: ASSVDTDTQY

v_call: TRBV27
j_call: TRBJ2-1
clone_size: .
cdr3_aa: ASGGQVEQF

v_call: TRBV5-4
j_call: TRBJ2-3
clone_size: .
cdr3_aa: ASSLWGGYTDTQY

v_call: TRBV15
j_call: TRBJ1-2
clone_size: .
cdr3_aa: ATSNPDRIDGYT

v_call: TRBV9
j_call: TRBJ2-5
clone_size: .
cdr3_aa: ASSVGGLPAQETQY

v_call: TRBV20-1
j_call: TRBJ2-1
clone_size: many
cdr3_aa: SARSPGQAYNEQF

v_call: TRBV6-2/TRBV6-3
j_call: TRBJ1-2
clone_size: few
cdr3_aa: ASSHRGRDGYT

v_call: TRBV24-1
j_call: TRBJ2-3
clone_size: few
cdr3_aa: ATSDPRGSGGEVDTQY

v_call: TRBV29-1
j_call: TRBJ2-5
clone_size: few
cdr3_aa: SVASAGETQY

v_call: TRBV5-5
j_call: TRBJ2-5
clone_size: .
cdr3_aa: ASSLAQTTETQY

v_call: TRBV4-1
j_call: TRBJ2-3
clone_size: few
cdr3_aa: ASSQEAQGSHTDTQY

v_call: TRBV7-9
j_call: TRBJ2-2
clone_size: .
cdr3_aa: ASSPWSDRPTGELF

v_call: TRBV7-9
j_call: TRBJ2-5
clone_size: few
cdr3_aa: ASSFEKPYQETQY

v_call: TRBV7-9
j_call: TRBJ2-3
clone_size: many
cdr3_aa: ASSLGGASDTQY

v_call: TRBV12-3/TRBV12-4
j_call: TRBJ2-5
clone_size: .
cdr3_aa: ASSLRGAEETQY

v_call: TRBV9
j_call: TRBJ2-7
clone_size: .
cdr3_aa: ASSIAGGNYEQY

v_call: TRBV4-3
j_call: TRBJ1-1
clone_size: few
cdr3_aa: ASSQDGGQGGPF

v_call: TRBV27
j_call: TRBJ1-2
clone_size: .
cdr3_aa: ASSYAGTGPGYGYT

v_call: TRBV4-3
j_call: TRBJ1-2
clone_size: few
cdr3_aa: ASSPRQGANHHYGYT

v_call: TRBV7-9
j_call: TRBJ2-2
clone_size: .
cdr3_aa: ASSSVPGELF

v_call: TRBV7-2
j_call: TRBJ2-7
clone_size: .
cdr3_aa: ASSSEWGRTYEQY

v_call: TRBV7-6
j_call: TRBJ2-2
clone_size: many
cdr3_aa: ASSLATGPAGELF

v_call: TRBV28
j_call: TRBJ2-1
clone_size: .
cdr3_aa: ASNDLRLAGNTRAINEQF

v_call: TRBV29-1
j_call: TRBJ1-4
clone_size: once
cdr3_aa: SVEINGQNEKLF